The 26 T cell receptor beta chains in this list originate from one sample, sequenced in a study of identifying expanded T cells in peripheral blood. Profiling relied on immunoSEQ multiplex PCR, and the TCRdb table lists in-frame clones only, not all of them. The data contain tens of thousands of clones, 80% to 85% of them singletons. Input material: blood. These receptors were collected from a person aged 18-69 years in good health.

The chain recombines TRBV9 with TRBJ1-4; no clear D gene. Germline values: CDR1 SGDLS, CDR2 YYNGEE. The V end lost 3 bases, the J end lost 8 bases, and 14 bases lay between the germline ends. There are 14 residues in the CDR3. In DNA, the CDR3 is TGTGCCAGCAGCGCCCCGGCGGAACGGGAAAAACTGTTTTTT. Translating it yields CASSAPAEREKLFF. Full variable domain (missing parts from reference TRBV9 and TRBJ1-4): DSGVTQTPKHLITATGQRVTLRCSPRSGDLSVYWYQQSLDQGLQFLIQYYNGEERAKGNILERFSAQQFPDLHSELNLSSLELGDSALYFCASSAPAEREKLFFGSGTQLSVL.

This clone was picked up one time. V gene TRBV6-6 combines with J gene TRBJ2-1, with 7 bases matching TRBD2. The CDR3 length is 15 residues. The junction had 6 bases not matched to a gene; V was cut back by 2 bases and J by 5 bases. Germline V gene sequence: CDR1 MNHNY, CDR2 SVGAGI (reference sequence). CDR3 sequence reads: CASSYRRESHNEQFF. For the CDR3, the DNA is TGTGCCAGCAGTTACCGGCGGGAGTCCCACAATGAGCAGTTCTTC.

This chain connects TRBV28 to TRBJ2-2; 7 positions agree with TRBD2. The CDR3 length is 14 residues. V dropped 3 bases and J dropped 6; count of bases not matched to a gene: 4. Germline assignment: CDR1 MDHEN and CDR2 SYDVKM. The CDR3 is CASSFPRGAGELFF. The CDR3 nucleotides read TGTGCCAGCAGTTTCCCACGGGGGGCCGGGGAGCTGTTTTTT.

V usage is TRBV4-3 and J usage is TRBJ1-2, with TRBD1 as a possible D gene (5 bases). CDR3 length: 15 residues. V lost 0 bases and J lost 3, with 11 bases in between. Germline loops: CDR1 LGHNA, CDR2 YSLEER. CDR3 in DNA: TGCGCCAGCAGCCAAGAGGGCGGGGCCTACTATGGCTACACCTTC. Encoded protein: CASSQEGGAYYGYTF.

This CDR3 is CASRPGQGGFATNEKLFF. The CDR3 DNA follows: TGTGCCAGCAGACCAGGACAGGGAGGCTTTGCAACTAATGAAAAACTGTTTTTT. The rearrangement uses TRBV11-2 and TRBJ1-4; TRBD1 aligns across 8 bases. The germline CDR1 and CDR2 sequences are SGHAT and FQNNGV. CDR3 length: 18 amino acids. Trimming at V came to 6 bases and at J to 0 bases, leaving 12 bases not matched to a gene.

The chain uses TRBV7-2 and TRBJ2-3; D unresolved. V lost 2 bases and J 3 bases, leaving 9 bases between the germline ends. CDR1 and CDR2 from the germline V gene are SGHTA and FQGNSA. The CDR3 consists of 14 residues. The CDR3 sequence is CASSLRRRTDTQYF. The CDR3 nucleotides read TGTGCCAGCAGCTTAAGGCGGAGAACAGATACGCAGTATTTT.

The chain links TRBV11-2 to TRBJ2-2; 7 bases are shared with TRBD2. The junction had 16 bases not matched to a gene; V was cut back by 5 bases and J by 4 bases. The CDR3 is 18 residues long. CDR1 and CDR2 (germline): SGHAT, FQNNGV. CDR3 amino acids: CASSPRIGSGLITGELFF. CDR3 bases: TGTGCCAGCAGCCCCCGAATAGGTAGCGGGCTAATCACCGGGGAGCTGTTTTTT.

The rearrangement joins TRBV4-3 to TRBJ2-2; D is possibly TRBD1 (6 bases). V shed 1 base and J shed 2 bases, with 17 bases lying between them. Germline V gene data show CDR1 as LGHNA and CDR2 as YSLEER. The CDR3 is 18 residues long. CDR3 coding DNA: TGCGCCAGCAGCCAAGTCAGTTTCCGGGACACTAACACCGGGGAGCTGTTTTTT. As protein: CASSQVSFRDTNTGELFF.

The chain combines TRBV11-3 with TRBJ2-7; TRBD1 agrees at 8 bases. Germline V gene data show CDR1 as SGHNT and CDR2 as YENEEA. CDR3 length: 15 residues. V lost 5 bases, J lost 5 bases, and 11 bases stayed unmatched. The CDR3 region has the DNA TGTGCCAGCAGCCGAGGGACAGGTGGGATAAACGAGCAGTACTTC. Its translation is CASSRGTGGINEQYF.

The chain employs TRBV7-2 and TRBJ2-7; 8 nucleotides align to TRBD1. The CDR3 totals 15 residues. CDR1 is SGHTA and CDR2 is FQGNSA in the germline V gene. J gave up 6 bases and V 0 bases, and 7 bases lay outside the gene matches. CDR3 sequence reads: CASSLAGTGPSEQYF. CDR3 DNA sequence: TGTGCCAGCAGCTTAGCGGGGACAGGTCCCTCCGAGCAGTACTTC.

The chain carries TRBV4-3 and TRBJ2-1, with TRBD2 matching over 10 bases. Germline V gene data show CDR1 as LGHNA and CDR2 as YSLEER. There are 18 residues in the CDR3. The J segment lost 2 bases and the V segment lost 0 bases, leaving 7 bases of the junction unmatched. The CDR3 sequence is CASSQDGPAGGPYNEQFF. CDR3 in DNA: TGCGCCAGCAGCCAAGATGGTCCAGCGGGAGGGCCCTACAATGAGCAGTTCTTC.

This clone was counted once. The CDR3 DNA reads TGTGCCAGCAGCTTAGGACAGGCGGTCAATGGCTACACCTTC. Translating gives CASSLGQAVNGYTF. V and J are TRBV7-2 and TRBJ1-2; tentative D call: TRBD1 (6 bases). Germline assignment: CDR1 SGHTA and CDR2 FQGNSA. The CDR3 length is 14 residues. V lost 1 base to trimming and J lost 6 bases, with 12 bases between them.

This clone was seen once. J is TRBJ1-2 and V is TRBV7-2; the D gene is possibly TRBD1 (5 bases). The CDR3 has 13 residues. Germline assignment: CDR1 SGHTA and CDR2 FQGNSA. Between the trimmed V and J ends, which lost 5 bases and 5 bases, there was a span of 12 bases. The CDR3 sequence: CASSLSEGYGYTF. The CDR3 nucleotides are TGTGCCAGCAGCCTGTCAGAGGGGTATGGCTACACCTTC.

The chain uses TRBV11-2 and TRBJ1-4, with D perhaps TRBD1 (6 bases). Germline CDR1 is SGHAT and CDR2 is FQNNGV. Trimming took 2 bases from V and 2 from J, leaving 6 bases between them. This CDR3 comprises 14 residues. DNA of the CDR3: TGTGCCAGCAGCTTACAGGGGACTAATGAAAAACTGTTTTTT. It is translated as CASSLQGTNEKLFF.

This chain uses TRBV19 with TRBJ2-3, with TRBD2 identical over 9 bases. The germline gives CDR1 LNHDA, CDR2 SQIVND (reference sequence). Trimming removed 3 bases from V and 1 base from J; junction bases left unmatched: 5. CDR3 length: 16 residues. The CDR3: CASSMILAGGTDTQYF. The CDR3 nucleotides read TGTGCCAGTAGTATGATACTAGCGGGCGGCACAGATACGCAGTATTTT.

The chain's CDR3 is CASSRQGGGQPQHF. The DNA for the CDR3 is TGTGCCAGCAGCCGACAGGGAGGGGGTCAGCCCCAGCATTTT. The chain uses TRBV4-2 and TRBJ1-5; 7 positions agree with TRBD1. V was pared by 4 bases and J by 6 bases, with 6 bases of the junction left unmatched. Germline V gene sequence: CDR1 LGHNA, CDR2 YNFKEQ. This CDR3 is 14 amino acids long.

The V gene is TRBV9, the J gene TRBJ1-4; D gene uncertain. Germline CDR1 and CDR2: SGDLS and YYNGEE. CDR3 length: 15 residues. Trimming cost V 0 bases and J 5 bases, with 11 bases left between them. CDR3 amino acids: CASSVANQENEKLFF. CDR3 DNA sequence: TGTGCCAGCAGCGTAGCTAATCAAGAAAATGAAAAACTGTTTTTT.

The rearrangement joins TRBV9 to TRBJ2-7, with 13 bases fitting TRBD2. CDR1 SGDLS and CDR2 YYNGEE come from the germline V gene. The ends lost 4 bases at V and 0 bases at J; junction bases unmatched: 10. The CDR3 spans 18 residues. DNA of the CDR3: TGTGCCAGCAGCACCCGCGGGACTAGCGGGACTCGCTCCTACGAGCAGTACTTC. Translating gives CASSTRGTSGTRSYEQYF. The full variable domain, rest sourced from reference TRBV9 and TRBJ2-7, is DSGVTQTPKHLITATGQRVTLRCSPRSGDLSVYWYQQSLDQGLQFLIQYYNGEERAKGNILERFSAQQFPDLHSELNLSSLELGDSALYFCASSTRGTSGTRSYEQYFGPGTRLTVT.

This chain joins TRBV19 and TRBJ2-5, with D perhaps TRBD1 (5 bases). The CDR3 contains 15 residues. V lost 5 bases to trimming and J lost 4 bases, with 17 bases between them. From germline, CDR1 is LNHDA and CDR2 SQIVND (reference sequence). CDR3 amino acids: CASSPPGMDGETQYF. The CDR3 DNA follows: TGTGCCAGTAGTCCTCCAGGGATGGATGGAGAGACCCAGTACTTC.

The rearrangement joins TRBV30 to TRBJ2-1; 7 bases are a match to TRBD2. Germline CDR1 is GTSNPN and CDR2 is SVGIG (reference sequence). V shed 4 bases, J shed 3 bases, and the junction held 9 bases outside the gene matches. CDR3 length: 15 amino acids. CDR3 DNA: TGTGCCTGGACCAACCGGGACTATAACTACAATGAGCAGTTCTTC. Protein sequence: CAWTNRDYNYNEQFF.

The gene calls are TRBV7-9 and TRBJ2-7; D is unresolved. This CDR3 has 13 amino acids. Germline assignment: CDR1 SEHNR and CDR2 FQNEAQ (reference sequence). The V end was cut by 1 base, the J end by 6 bases, with 10 bases between. The CDR3 nucleotides are TGTGCCAGCAGCTTAGATGGGGTTGGCGAGCAGTACTTC. Translated: CASSLDGVGEQYF.

This sequence joins TRBV28 and TRBJ2-1; no clear D. Germline loops: CDR1 MDHEN, CDR2 SYDVKM. The CDR3 runs 12 residues. V was shortened by 8 bases and J by 8 bases, with 13 bases between the two germline ends. In DNA form, the CDR3 reads TGTGCCAGCTACGGAGATAGGGATGAGCAGTTCTTC. This sequence encodes CASYGDRDEQFF.

The chain links TRBV29-1 to TRBJ2-1; D unclear. Per the germline V gene, CDR1 is SQVTM and CDR2 is ANQGSEA. Trimming removed 2 bases from V and 4 bases from J, with 9 bases in between. The CDR3 covers 13 residues. CDR3 in amino acids: CSVESNNYNEQFF. CDR3 in DNA: TGCAGCGTTGAAAGTAACAATTACAATGAGCAGTTCTTC.

This clone has only one observation. This rearrangement joins TRBV2 to TRBJ1-4; 10 bases are a match to TRBD1. Trimming removed 5 bases from V and 6 bases from J; junction bases left unmatched: 3. The CDR3 is made up of 14 amino acids. Looked up from germline, CDR1 is SNHLY and CDR2 is FYNNEI. The CDR3 sequence is CASSSGQGYEKLFF. The CDR3 DNA reads TGTGCCAGCAGTTCGGGACAGGGGTATGAAAAACTGTTTTTT.

The V call is TRBV2, the J call TRBJ2-7; the match to TRBD1 covers 7 bases. After removal of 4 bases from V and 3 bases from J, the junction contained 9 bases not matched to a gene. The CDR3 loop spans 15 amino acids. Germline V gene data show CDR1 as SNHLY and CDR2 as FYNNEI. The CDR3 DNA follows: TGTGCCAGCAGTGGGGTCCGGGACAGATACTACGAGCAGTACTTC. Protein product: CASSGVRDRYYEQYF.

The chain combines TRBV19 with TRBJ2-5; D ambiguous. V was pared by 3 bases and J by 9 bases, with 11 bases between. The germline gives CDR1 LNHDA, CDR2 SQIVND (reference sequence). CDR3 size: 12 residues. The CDR3 DNA sequence: TGTGCCAGTAGTATCCCCTCTGGGCCCCAGTACTTC. The encoded protein is CASSIPSGPQYF.